What follows are 5 T cell receptor beta chains derived from one specimen sequenced in a study of identical twins. TCRdb used MiXCR to reprocess the 5' RACE reads, holding one entry per CDR3 protein. The data contain approximately 680,000 distinct CDR3 sequences, around 7.5% of them singletons. The same sample was also studied in work on yellow fever vaccine responses in identical twins.

The sample taken for sequencing was PBMCs. The source is a young woman in good health.

The chain combines TRBV11-2 with TRBJ2-5; tentatively, D is TRBD1 (5 bases). Trimming left V 3 bases short and J 2 bases short, with 22 bases between. Germline-derived CDR1 and CDR2 are SGHAT and FQNNGV. The CDR3 consists of 18 residues. The CDR3 sequence is CASSFRPSPKQGQETQYF. The CDR3 nucleotides are TGTGCCAGCAGCTTTCGTCCCTCGCCTAAGCAGGGACAAGAGACCCAGTACTTC.

This clonotype was counted a few times. The chain employs TRBV28 and TRBJ1-1; D remains unclear. The CDR3 consists of 15 residues. The germline gives CDR1 MDHEN, CDR2 SYDVKM. V was cut by 3 bases and J by 2 bases, with 13 bases left in between. CDR3 sequence (DNA): TGTGCCAGCAGTTTTGTTCTTAAGACAAACACTGAAGCTTTCTTT. It codes for CASSFVLKTNTEAFF.

This rearrangement joins TRBV5-4 to TRBJ2-3; 10 bases agree with TRBD2. V lost 5 bases and J lost 1; bases outside the gene matches: 4. Germline V gene sequence: CDR1 SGHNT, CDR2 YYREEE (reference sequence). This CDR3 region has 15 residues. CDR3 sequence: CASREAGGGTDTQYF. The DNA of the CDR3 is TGTGCCAGCAGAGAAGCGGGAGGGGGCACAGATACGCAGTATTTT.

This clonotype was observed a handful of times. V gene TRBV5-1 combines with J gene TRBJ2-2, with D perhaps matching TRBD1 (6 bases). Trimming shortened V by 6 bases and J by 0 bases, and 9 bases separated the two germline ends. CDR1 SGHRS and CDR2 YFSETQ come from the germline V gene. The CDR3 loop spans 14 amino acids. The CDR3 region is CASNWGPNTGELFF. In DNA form, the CDR3 reads TGCGCCAGCAATTGGGGGCCGAACACCGGGGAGCTGTTTTTT.

This clonotype has only a few counts. The chain has TRBV20-1 and TRBJ2-3, with D perhaps matching TRBD2 (6 bases). Trimming took off 6 bases at V and 2 bases at J, with 18 bases between the two ends. The CDR3 is 15 residues long. Germline V gene data show CDR1 as DFQATT and CDR2 as SNEGSKA (reference sequence). The CDR3, as DNA: TGCAGTGCCCCAAGCGGGCGGGGACTCACAGATACGCAGTATTTT. As protein: CSAPSGRGLTDTQYF.